A selection of T cell receptor beta chains follows, all from one sample in a study of T-cell memory formation after mild COVID-19. TCRdb independently ran MiXCR on the 5' RACE reads; one entry per CDR3 protein. This sample has around 220,000 distinct CDR3 sequences, with about 16% found just once. Source material: PBMCs or a T cell subset sorted from them (not recorded which). These receptors came from a man aged 18 to 30 who had mild COVID-19 (a few samples of this study predate the infection). Cell type and time point are not known. CDR3s include the opening cysteine and the closing phenylalanine or tryptophan. The order of the fields is J gene, V gene, D gene, clone size, CDR3 protein, CDR3 DNA. A D gene is named only where the DNA matches it firmly. Rows may omit the clone size; those that give it use once, few, many or a size class.

j_call: TRBJ2-5
v_call: TRBV11-2
d_call: NA
clone_size: few
cdr3_aa: CASSIGLAQETQYF
cdr3_nt: TGTGCCAGCAGCATCGGGCTAGCCCAAGAGACCCAGTACTTC

j_call: TRBJ2-3
v_call: TRBV4-3
d_call: NA
clone_size: NA
cdr3_aa: CASSQDYHVRRFTDTQYF
cdr3_nt: TGCGCCAGCAGCCAAGATTATCATGTGAGGAGGTTCACAGATACGCAGTATTTT

j_call: TRBJ2-2
v_call: TRBV5-1
d_call: NA
clone_size: few
cdr3_aa: CASSLRGWADTNTGELFF
cdr3_nt: TGCGCCAGCAGCTTGAGGGGCTGGGCAGACACTAACACCGGGGAGCTGTTTTTT

j_call: TRBJ2-2
v_call: TRBV7-9
d_call: NA
clone_size: few
cdr3_aa: CASSGRWTGELFF
cdr3_nt: TGTGCCAGCAGCGGGCGGTGGACCGGGGAGCTGTTTTTT

j_call: TRBJ1-2
v_call: TRBV7-9
d_call: NA
clone_size: NA
cdr3_aa: CASGTGRDYGYTF
cdr3_nt: TGTGCCAGCGGGACGGGTCGAGACTATGGCTACACCTTC

j_call: TRBJ2-1
v_call: TRBV19
d_call: TRBD2
clone_size: NA
cdr3_aa: CASRDLAGGSSSYNEQFF
cdr3_nt: TGTGCCAGTAGGGATCTAGCGGGGGGTTCGAGCTCCTACAATGAGCAGTTCTTC

j_call: TRBJ1-5
v_call: TRBV6-2/TRBV6-3
d_call: TRBD1
clone_size: NA
cdr3_aa: CASSRTGVNQPQHF
cdr3_nt: TGTGCCAGCAGCCGAACAGGGGTCAATCAGCCCCAGCATTTT

j_call: TRBJ2-7
v_call: TRBV5-1
d_call: NA
clone_size: few
cdr3_aa: CASTSADSYEQYF
cdr3_nt: TGCGCCAGCACGTCAGCGGACTCCTACGAGCAGTACTTC

j_call: TRBJ2-3
v_call: TRBV7-9
d_call: NA
clone_size: few
cdr3_aa: CASSRQSPSTDTQYF
cdr3_nt: TGTGCCAGCAGCCGACAGAGCCCTAGCACAGATACGCAGTATTTT

j_call: TRBJ1-3
v_call: TRBV12-5
d_call: NA
clone_size: NA
cdr3_aa: CASGGNSGNTIYF
cdr3_nt: TGTGCTAGTGGGGGAAACTCTGGAAACACCATATATTTT

j_call: TRBJ2-3
v_call: TRBV5-1
d_call: NA
clone_size: NA
cdr3_aa: CASSWGSTNPADTQYF
cdr3_nt: TGCGCCAGCAGCTGGGGGTCGACTAACCCCGCAGATACGCAGTATTTT

j_call: TRBJ2-3
v_call: TRBV7-2
d_call: NA
clone_size: NA
cdr3_aa: CASSLRGSVDTQYF
cdr3_nt: TGTGCCAGCAGCTTACGGGGTTCAGTGGATACGCAGTATTTT

j_call: TRBJ1-1
v_call: TRBV7-2
d_call: TRBD1
clone_size: NA
cdr3_aa: CASSLTGQVNTEAFF
cdr3_nt: TGTGCCAGCAGCCTAACAGGACAGGTTAACACTGAAGCTTTCTTT

j_call: TRBJ2-3
v_call: TRBV5-1
d_call: NA
clone_size: few
cdr3_aa: CASSLGVGTTDTQYF
cdr3_nt: TGCGCCAGCAGCTTGGGGGTGGGTACCACAGATACGCAGTATTTT

j_call: TRBJ1-5
v_call: TRBV20-1
d_call: NA
clone_size: NA
cdr3_aa: CSASWGVNQPQHF
cdr3_nt: TGCAGTGCCAGCTGGGGAGTCAATCAGCCCCAGCATTTT

j_call: TRBJ2-7
v_call: TRBV7-2
d_call: NA
clone_size: few
cdr3_aa: CASSLGLIYEQYF
cdr3_nt: TGTGCCAGCAGCCTAGGACTGATCTACGAGCAGTACTTC

j_call: TRBJ1-1
v_call: TRBV12-3/TRBV12-4
d_call: NA
clone_size: NA
cdr3_aa: CASSIQGTGSTEAFF
cdr3_nt: TGTGCCAGCAGTATACAGGGAACGGGATCCACTGAAGCTTTCTTT

j_call: TRBJ2-6
v_call: TRBV20-1
d_call: NA
clone_size: NA
cdr3_aa: CSARVRTGANVLTF
cdr3_nt: TGCAGTGCTAGAGTCCGGACAGGGGCCAACGTCCTGACTTTC

j_call: TRBJ2-7
v_call: TRBV4-3
d_call: NA
clone_size: few
cdr3_aa: CASSRAVDLTSSYEQYF
cdr3_nt: TGCGCCAGCAGCCGAGCGGTGGACCTTACTAGCTCCTACGAGCAGTACTTC

j_call: TRBJ2-1
v_call: TRBV6-1
d_call: NA
clone_size: few
cdr3_aa: CASSGGLGQFF
cdr3_nt: TGTGCCAGCAGTGGCGGCCTAGGGCAGTTCTTC

j_call: TRBJ2-3
v_call: TRBV5-6
d_call: NA
clone_size: NA
cdr3_aa: CASSPRQYTQYF
cdr3_nt: TGTGCCAGCAGCCCGAGGCAATATACGCAGTATTTT

j_call: TRBJ1-5
v_call: TRBV2
d_call: NA
clone_size: few
cdr3_aa: CASKRGRDQPQHF
cdr3_nt: TGTGCCAGCAAGAGGGGCCGGGACCAGCCCCAGCATTTT

j_call: TRBJ2-1
v_call: TRBV2
d_call: NA
clone_size: NA
cdr3_aa: CASSEAGLNEQFF
cdr3_nt: TGTGCCAGCAGTGAAGCAGGGTTGAATGAGCAGTTCTTC

j_call: TRBJ1-2
v_call: TRBV20-1
d_call: TRBD1
clone_size: many
cdr3_aa: CSASLQGANGYTF
cdr3_nt: TGCAGTGCTAGTCTCCAGGGGGCGAATGGCTACACCTTC

j_call: TRBJ2-5
v_call: TRBV7-2
d_call: TRBD2
clone_size: NA
cdr3_aa: CASSLPLAGVETQYF
cdr3_nt: TGTGCCAGCAGCTTACCACTAGCGGGGGTGGAGACCCAGTACTTC

j_call: TRBJ2-5
v_call: TRBV29-1
d_call: NA
clone_size: few
cdr3_aa: CSAMLFQETQYF
cdr3_nt: TGCAGCGCTATGCTGTTCCAAGAGACCCAGTACTTC

j_call: TRBJ2-2
v_call: TRBV5-1
d_call: NA
clone_size: few
cdr3_aa: CASSLDRQVHTGELFF
cdr3_nt: TGCGCCAGCAGCTTGGACCGACAGGTGCACACCGGGGAGCTGTTTTTT

j_call: TRBJ2-4
v_call: TRBV6-2/TRBV6-3
d_call: TRBD1
clone_size: NA
cdr3_aa: CASSHRGPAKNIQYF
cdr3_nt: TGTGCCAGCAGCCACAGGGGGCCGGCCAAAAACATTCAGTACTTC

j_call: TRBJ2-3
v_call: TRBV5-1
d_call: TRBD2
clone_size: NA
cdr3_aa: CASSLGAGRADTQYF
cdr3_nt: TGCGCCAGCAGCTTGGGGGCAGGGAGGGCGGATACGCAGTATTTT

j_call: TRBJ1-1
v_call: TRBV20-1
d_call: NA
clone_size: NA
cdr3_aa: CSAPGVEGTEAFF
cdr3_nt: TGCAGTGCGCCCGGGGTAGAGGGCACTGAAGCTTTCTTT

j_call: TRBJ1-2
v_call: TRBV7-8
d_call: NA
clone_size: few
cdr3_aa: CASSLVWEREDYGYTF
cdr3_nt: TGTGCCAGCAGCTTAGTATGGGAGAGGGAGGACTATGGCTACACCTTC

j_call: TRBJ1-2
v_call: TRBV29-1
d_call: NA
clone_size: few
cdr3_aa: CSVVTGLYGYTF
cdr3_nt: TGCAGCGTTGTTACAGGCCTATATGGCTACACCTTC

j_call: TRBJ1-2
v_call: TRBV7-9
d_call: NA
clone_size: many
cdr3_aa: CASSLDNYGYTF
cdr3_nt: TGTGCCAGCAGCTTAGACAACTATGGCTACACCTTC

j_call: TRBJ1-1
v_call: TRBV6-1
d_call: NA
clone_size: few
cdr3_aa: CASSGGGGTEAFF
cdr3_nt: TGTGCCAGCAGTGGAGGTGGGGGCACTGAAGCTTTCTTT

j_call: TRBJ1-1
v_call: TRBV7-2
d_call: NA
clone_size: few
cdr3_aa: CASSLDRLSSTEAFF
cdr3_nt: TGTGCCAGCAGCTTAGATCGCCTTTCGAGCACTGAAGCTTTCTTT

j_call: TRBJ2-2
v_call: TRBV29-1
d_call: NA
clone_size: few
cdr3_aa: CSVVAGASNTGELFF
cdr3_nt: TGCAGCGTTGTCGCTGGGGCTTCGAACACCGGGGAGCTGTTTTTT

j_call: TRBJ1-2
v_call: TRBV6-5
d_call: NA
clone_size: NA
cdr3_aa: CASRPQTNYGYTF
cdr3_nt: TGTGCCAGCAGGCCACAGACCAACTATGGCTACACCTTC

j_call: TRBJ2-7
v_call: TRBV7-2
d_call: NA
clone_size: NA
cdr3_aa: CASSLRLRADEQYF
cdr3_nt: TGTGCCAGCAGCTTAAGGTTAAGGGCTGACGAGCAGTACTTC

j_call: TRBJ1-2
v_call: TRBV7-6
d_call: NA
clone_size: few
cdr3_aa: CASSPGIGGYTF
cdr3_nt: TGTGCCAGCAGCCCAGGGATCGGTGGCTACACCTTC

j_call: TRBJ1-4
v_call: TRBV29-1
d_call: NA
clone_size: few
cdr3_aa: CSVAWGEKLFF
cdr3_nt: TGCAGCGTCGCCTGGGGGGAAAAACTGTTTTTT

j_call: TRBJ2-5
v_call: TRBV7-8
d_call: NA
clone_size: NA
cdr3_aa: CASSSQGKRSVQETQYF
cdr3_nt: TGTGCCAGCAGCTCGCAGGGAAAGAGGAGTGTCCAAGAGACCCAGTACTTC

j_call: TRBJ2-3
v_call: TRBV5-5
d_call: NA
clone_size: few
cdr3_aa: CASSRGADTDTQYF
cdr3_nt: TGTGCCAGCAGCCGCGGCGCCGACACAGATACGCAGTATTTT